Shown below are 14 T cell receptor beta chains from a single sample sequenced in a study of blood T cell repertoires in COVID-19. The assay was immunoSEQ multiplex PCR, and TCRdb's table has in-frame clones only and misses some. This repertoire shows about 250,000 clones, roughly 85% found once; its top ten account for roughly 4.7%. Sequenced: PBMCs or T cells enriched from blood (not recorded which). These TCRs come from a man aged 35 to 55 who had been exposed to COVID-19.

The V call is TRBV4-2, the J call TRBJ2-2; 7 bases are shared with TRBD1. The CDR3 covers 16 residues. Germline loops: CDR1 LGHNA, CDR2 YNFKEQ. V gave up 7 bases and J gave up 0 bases; unmatched junction bases: 8. CDR3 in amino acids: CASTNRDRANTGELFF. The CDR3 DNA follows: TGTGCCAGCACAAACCGAGACAGGGCGAACACCGGGGAGCTGTTTTTT.

This clone was observed a few times. The V and J genes are TRBV28 and TRBJ1-6; D possibly corresponds to TRBD1 (5 bases). V was shortened by 5 bases and J by 6 bases, with 11 bases between the two germline ends. This CDR3 has 14 residues. From germline, CDR1 is MDHEN and CDR2 SYDVKM. The CDR3, as DNA: TGTGCCAGCAGTCAGACAGCATCTAATTCACCCCTCCACTTT. Residues: CASSQTASNSPLHF.

This sequence joins TRBV11-2 and TRBJ2-1, with 8 bases matching TRBD1. V lost 5 bases to trimming and J lost 8 bases; unmatched junction nucleotides: 11. The germline CDR1 and CDR2 sequences are SGHAT and FQNNGV. This CDR3 has 15 amino acids. Here the CDR3 reads CASSVGQGGVDEQFF. CDR3 in DNA: TGTGCCAGCAGCGTAGGACAGGGCGGGGTGGATGAGCAGTTCTTC.

The V gene is TRBV7-2, the J gene TRBJ2-1; TRBD2 agrees at 8 bases. Unmatched junction bases numbered 6, after V lost 2 bases and J lost 9 bases. CDR1 and CDR2 (germline): SGHTA, FQGNSA. This CDR3 comprises 14 residues. The CDR3: CASSLFQRESEQFF. The CDR3 nucleotides are TGTGCCAGCAGCTTATTTCAGCGGGAGAGTGAGCAGTTCTTC. The complete variable domain, with remaining parts taken from reference TRBV7-2 and TRBJ2-1, reads GAGVSQSPSNKVTEKGKDVELRCDPISGHTALYWYRQSLGQGLEFLIYFQGNSAPDKSGLPSDRFSAERTGGSVSTLTIQRTQQEDSAVYLCASSLFQRESEQFFGPGTRLTVL.

The chain couples TRBV15 to TRBJ1-4; D gene unclear. V was shortened by 8 bases and J by 4 bases, with 11 bases between the two germline ends. The CDR3 loop spans 13 amino acids. CDR1 is LNHNV, CDR2 YYDKDF, per germline (reference sequence). The CDR3 is CATREGINEKLFF. Here the CDR3 DNA reads TGTGCCACCCGCGAGGGAATTAATGAAAAACTGTTTTTT.

The V and J genes are TRBV6-5 and TRBJ1-3; TRBD1 aligns across 7 bases. The CDR3 is 15 residues long. Germline CDR1 MNHEY, CDR2 SVGAGI. With 5 bases clipped from V and 7 bases from J, the junction kept 11 bases outside the gene matches. The CDR3 DNA reads as TGTGCCAGCAGTCCGTATACAGGGGCGCGGAACACCATATATTTT. This translates into CASSPYTGARNTIYF.

The chain uses TRBV27 and TRBJ2-3; D ambiguous. Germline V gives CDR1 MNHEY, CDR2 SMNVEV (reference sequence). V shed 2 bases and J shed 2 bases, with 14 bases lying between them. This CDR3 has 16 amino acids. The CDR3 DNA reads as TGTGCCAGCAGTTTACTTCTCCCGAGGCCCACAGATACGCAGTATTTT. Translation: CASSLLLPRPTDTQYF.

This chain links TRBV25-1 with TRBJ1-1; D remains ambiguous. Germline assignment: CDR1 MGHDK and CDR2 SYGVNS. CDR3 length: 13 residues. V lost 9 bases and J lost 6, with 17 bases in between. The DNA for the CDR3 is TGTGCCAGAAGGCCCCCCGTGGGCCCTGAAGCTTTCTTT. This codes for CARRPPVGPEAFF.

The J gene is TRBJ2-6, the V gene TRBV19; TRBD2 might be the D (6 bases). The CDR3 sequence is 19 residues long. The V gene lost 2 bases and the J gene lost 2 bases, with 19 bases spanning the gap. Germline CDR1 LNHDA, CDR2 SQIVND (reference sequence). In DNA, the CDR3 is TGTGCCAGTAGTATATCGGGGCTAGCGAGCTCTACTGGGGCCAACGTCCTGACTTTC. Its translation is CASSISGLASSTGANVLTF.

This chain connects TRBV7-9 to TRBJ2-7, with 8 bases that match TRBD1. This CDR3 spans 14 amino acids. With 6 bases clipped from V and 9 bases from J, the junction kept 13 bases outside the gene matches. The germline gives CDR1 SEHNR, CDR2 FQNEAQ (reference sequence). This chain's CDR3 is CASRAGTGGSLQYF. The CDR3 nucleotides are TGTGCCAGCAGAGCCGGGACAGGAGGGTCGTTGCAGTACTTC.

This chain uses TRBV10-2 with TRBJ2-7, with 7 bases aligning to TRBD2. CDR3 length: 13 residues. V gave up 8 bases and J gave up 1 base; unmatched junction bases: 5. Germline V gene sequence: CDR1 WSHSY, CDR2 SAAADI. CDR3 sequence (DNA): TGCGCCAGCGGGGGGGGATGGTCCTACGAGCAGTACTTC. The encoded protein is CASGGGWSYEQYF.

The chain is built from TRBV10-3 and TRBJ2-7, with D tentatively TRBD2 (6 bases). The CDR3 extends over 11 amino acids. Per the germline V gene, CDR1 is ENHRY and CDR2 is SYGVKD. Trimming removed 10 bases from V and 0 bases from J, with 7 bases in between. DNA for the CDR3: TGTGCCACCGGGAGCTCCTACGAGCAGTACTTC. Protein: CATGSSYEQYF.

The chain has TRBV5-1 and TRBJ1-2; 8 bases are a match to TRBD1. V lost 4 bases and J lost 8; bases outside the gene matches: 10. This CDR3 has 14 residues. CDR1 is SGHRS and CDR2 is YFSETQ in the germline V gene. Here the CDR3 DNA reads TGCGCCAGCAGCCCGGGGGCCAGGGGGCGAGGCTACACCTTC. Protein sequence: CASSPGARGRGYTF. Combining the CDR3 with reference TRBV5-1 and TRBJ1-2 gives the whole variable domain KAGVTQTPRYLIKTRGQQVTLSCSPISGHRSVSWYQQTPGQGLQFLFEYFSETQRNKGNFPGRFSGRQFSNSRSEMNVSTLELGDSALYLCASSPGARGRGYTFGSGTRLTVV.

V and J are TRBV11-2 and TRBJ1-6, with 7 nucleotides matching TRBD1. CDR3 length: 17 amino acids. Germline values: CDR1 SGHAT, CDR2 FQNNGV. J was trimmed by 8 bases and V by 4 bases; bases with no gene match: 14. CDR3 nucleotide sequence: TGTGCCAGCAGCTCGCCCTGGGGACAGACTTTCTATTCACCCCTCCACTTT. It is translated as CASSSPWGQTFYSPLHF. Supplemented by reference TRBV11-2 and TRBJ1-6, the full variable domain reads EAGVAQSPRYKIIEKRQSVAFWCNPISGHATLYWYQQILGQGPKLLIQFQNNGVVDDSQLPKDRFSAERLKGVDSTLKIQPAKLEDSAVYLCASSSPWGQTFYSPLHFGNGTRLTVT.